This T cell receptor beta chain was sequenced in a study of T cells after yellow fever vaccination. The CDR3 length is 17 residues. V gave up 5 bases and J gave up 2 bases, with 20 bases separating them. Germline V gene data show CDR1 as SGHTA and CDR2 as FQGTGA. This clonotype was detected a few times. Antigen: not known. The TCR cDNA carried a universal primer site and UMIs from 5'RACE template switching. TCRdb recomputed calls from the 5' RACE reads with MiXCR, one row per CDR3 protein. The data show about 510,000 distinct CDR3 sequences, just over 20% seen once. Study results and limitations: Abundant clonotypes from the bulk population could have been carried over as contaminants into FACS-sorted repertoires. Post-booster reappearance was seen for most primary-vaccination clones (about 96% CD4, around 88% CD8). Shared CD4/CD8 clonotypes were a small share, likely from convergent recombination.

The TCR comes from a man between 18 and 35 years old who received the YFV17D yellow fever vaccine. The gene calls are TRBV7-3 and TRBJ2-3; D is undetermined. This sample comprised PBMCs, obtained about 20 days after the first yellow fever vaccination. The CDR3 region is CASSPVGQTGNTDTQYF. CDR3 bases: TGTGCCAGCAGCCCAGTAGGGCAGACCGGTAACACAGATACGCAGTATTTT. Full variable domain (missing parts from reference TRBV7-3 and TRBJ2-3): GAGVSQTPSNKVTEKGKYVELRCDPISGHTALYWYRQSLGQGPEFLIYFQGTGAADDSGLPNDRFFAVRPEGSVSTLKIQRTERGDSAVYLCASSPVGQTGNTDTQYFGPGTRLTVL.